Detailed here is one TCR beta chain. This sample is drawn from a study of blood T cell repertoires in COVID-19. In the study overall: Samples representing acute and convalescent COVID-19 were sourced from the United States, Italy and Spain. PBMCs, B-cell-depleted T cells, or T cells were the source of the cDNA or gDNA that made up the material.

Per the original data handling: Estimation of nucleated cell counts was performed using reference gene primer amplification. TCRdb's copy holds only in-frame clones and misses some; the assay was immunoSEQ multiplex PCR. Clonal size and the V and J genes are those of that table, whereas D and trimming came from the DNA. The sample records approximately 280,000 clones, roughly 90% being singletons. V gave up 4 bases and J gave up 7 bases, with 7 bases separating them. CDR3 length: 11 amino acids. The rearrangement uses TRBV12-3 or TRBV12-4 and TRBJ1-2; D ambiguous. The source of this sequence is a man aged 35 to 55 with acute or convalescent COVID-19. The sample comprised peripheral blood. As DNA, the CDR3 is TGTGCCAGCAGTTCCTTTCTTGGCTACACCTTC. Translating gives CASSSFLGYTF.